One sample yielded the 12 T cell receptor beta chains listed below, sequenced in a study of T-cell memory formation after mild COVID-19. TCRdb re-called the 5' RACE reads through MiXCR, storing one row per CDR3 protein. The table includes some 31,000 distinct CDR3 sequences, 12% detected once. The specimen sequenced was PBMCs or a T cell subset sorted from them (not recorded which). The receptors shown here come from an adult woman who had mild COVID-19 (a few samples of this study predate the infection). Cell type and time point are not known.

The chain combines TRBV20-1 with TRBJ2-7; TRBD1 agrees at 8 bases. Losses at the gene ends were 2 bases for V and 5 bases for J; bases not matched to a gene: 8. This CDR3 comprises 14 residues. Per germline, CDR1 DFQATT and CDR2 SNEGSKA (reference sequence). CDR3 protein: CSARPQGVKDEQYF. The CDR3 nucleotides read TGCAGTGCTAGACCACAGGGGGTTAAGGACGAGCAGTACTTC.

This clonotype was seen a single time. The chain recombines TRBV5-5 with TRBJ2-7, with TRBD1 matching over 9 bases. CDR1 and CDR2 (germline): SGHKS, YYEKEE (reference sequence). With 4 bases clipped from V and 7 bases from J, the junction kept 9 bases outside the gene matches. The CDR3 is made up of 14 amino acids. The DNA of the CDR3 is TGTGCCAGCAGCAGGGGACAGGGTAGCTGGGAGCAGTACTTC. As protein: CASSRGQGSWEQYF.

This clonotype was counted only a few times. The V gene is TRBV6-6, the J gene TRBJ1-4; possible D gene TRBD1, 6 bases. V gave up 8 bases and J gave up 0 bases, with 25 bases separating them. The CDR3 consists of 19 residues. Germline values: CDR1 MNHNY, CDR2 SVGAGI (reference sequence). The CDR3 nucleotides are TGTGCCAGCCTCAGGACAGCCGATAACAATAGGGCAACTAATGAAAAACTGTTTTTT. This translates into CASLRTADNNRATNEKLFF.

This clonotype has a count of ten or more. The chain joins TRBV7-8 to TRBJ1-6; 7 bases line up with TRBD1. CDR1 is SGHVS and CDR2 is FQNEAQ in the germline V gene. The V gene end was trimmed by 5 bases and the J gene end by 0 bases; junction bases not matched to a gene: 10. The CDR3 has 18 amino acids. CDR3 nucleotides: TGTGCCAGCAGCGTGACAGGGATCCTCAACTCCTATAATTCACCCCTCCACTTT. It is translated as CASSVTGILNSYNSPLHF.

This clonotype was detected ten times or more. This chain uses TRBV7-2 with TRBJ1-2; D not resolved. The germline CDR1 and CDR2 sequences are SGHTA and FQGNSA. Trimming pared 5 bases from V and 2 bases from J, leaving 18 bases between. The CDR3 consists of 16 residues. The CDR3 DNA reads TGTGCCAGCAGCCCGGACGCTGGATCCCCAAACTATGGCTACACCTTC. Amino acids: CASSPDAGSPNYGYTF.

This clonotype was recorded many times. The chain recombines TRBV2 with TRBJ2-7; D assignment may be TRBD1 or TRBD2 (5 bases each). Germline CDR1 and CDR2: SNHLY and FYNNEI. V was cut by 0 bases and J by 2 bases, with 8 bases left in between. The CDR3 is 14 residues long. CDR3 loop: CASSEASGPYEQYF. CDR3 DNA sequence: TGTGCCAGCAGTGAAGCGTCGGGGCCCTACGAGCAGTACTTC.

The sample holds many counts of this clonotype. This chain uses TRBV18 with TRBJ2-3, with D hard to call. Trimming took 1 base from V and 2 from J, leaving 4 bases between them. The CDR3 sequence is 13 residues long. CDR1 KGHSH and CDR2 LQKENI come from the germline V gene. The CDR3 coding sequence is TGTGCCAGCTCACCACGGGCCACAGATACGCAGTATTTT. Encoded protein: CASSPRATDTQYF.

Remarks on this clonotype: Possible read error: a much larger clone is one base away. V usage is TRBV9 and J usage is TRBJ1-6, with D maybe TRBD1 (5 bases). This CDR3 has 15 residues. V was cut by 4 bases and J by 6 bases, with 14 bases left in between. Germline CDR1 reads SGDLS; CDR2 reads YYNGEE. CDR3 sequence reads: CASSPMTVSNSPLHF. For the CDR3, the DNA is TGTGCCAGCAGCCCCATGACAGTGAGTAATTCACCCCTCCACTTT.

This clonotype was seen many times. This rearrangement joins TRBV30 to TRBJ2-7, with 7 positions matching TRBD2. The CDR3 spans 15 residues. J gave up 6 bases and V 0 bases, and 11 bases lay outside the gene matches. Germline V lookup: CDR1 GTSNPN, CDR2 SVGIG (reference sequence). The CDR3, as DNA: TGTGCCTGGAGTGTACTGGCTAGCGGACCTAGCGAGCAGTACTTC. It yields the protein CAWSVLASGPSEQYF.

There are many counts of this clonotype. The genes are TRBV24-1 and TRBJ2-3; D may match TRBD1 or TRBD2 (5 bases each). From germline, CDR1 is KGHDR and CDR2 SFDVKD. V dropped 6 bases and J dropped 2 bases, with 11 bases sitting between them. The CDR3 runs to 14 residues. Here the CDR3 DNA reads TGTGCCACCAGTCTTCCGGGGCTCACAGATACGCAGTATTTT. Residues: CATSLPGLTDTQYF.

This clonotype was counted many times. The chain joins TRBV25-1 to TRBJ1-3; TRBD1 agrees at 8 bases. Germline values: CDR1 MGHDK, CDR2 SYGVNS. The V segment lost 3 bases and the J segment 0 bases; nucleotides outside the gene matches: 7. CDR3 size: 17 residues. CDR3 amino acids: CASSEPGQEYSGNTIYF. CDR3 coding DNA: TGTGCCAGCAGTGAGCCGGGACAGGAGTACTCTGGAAACACCATATATTTT.

V and J are TRBV4-3 and TRBJ2-3; 9 nucleotides align to TRBD2. V lost 0 bases to trimming and J lost 1 base; unmatched junction nucleotides: 5. This CDR3 comprises 17 residues. Germline CDR1 is LGHNA and CDR2 is YSLEER. CDR3 DNA sequence: TGCGCCAGCAGCCAAGATCTGGCTAGCGGGGGCACAGATACGCAGTATTTT. Its translation: CASSQDLASGGTDTQYF.